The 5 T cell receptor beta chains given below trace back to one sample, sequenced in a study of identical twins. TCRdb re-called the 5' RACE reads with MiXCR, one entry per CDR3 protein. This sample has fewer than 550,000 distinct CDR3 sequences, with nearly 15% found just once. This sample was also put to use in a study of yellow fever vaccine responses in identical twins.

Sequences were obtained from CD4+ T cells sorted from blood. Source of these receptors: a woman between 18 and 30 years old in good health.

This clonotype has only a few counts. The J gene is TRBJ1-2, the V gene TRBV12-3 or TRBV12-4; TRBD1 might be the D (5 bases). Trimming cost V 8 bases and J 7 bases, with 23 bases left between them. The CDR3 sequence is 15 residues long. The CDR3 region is CASHQGHYSIGGYTF. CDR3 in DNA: TGTGCCAGCCACCAGGGTCATTATTCAATTGGTGGCTACACCTTC.

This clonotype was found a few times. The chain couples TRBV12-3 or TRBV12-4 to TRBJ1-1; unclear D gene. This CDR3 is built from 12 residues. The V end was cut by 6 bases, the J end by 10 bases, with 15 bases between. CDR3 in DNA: TGTGCCAGCAGGGCGAGGGAGGGCTCAGCTTTCTTT. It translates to CASRAREGSAFF.

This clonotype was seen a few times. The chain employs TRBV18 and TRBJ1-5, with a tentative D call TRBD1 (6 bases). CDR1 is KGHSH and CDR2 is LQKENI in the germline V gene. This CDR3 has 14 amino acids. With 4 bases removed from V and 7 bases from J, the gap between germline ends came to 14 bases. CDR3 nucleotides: TGTGCCAGCTCACAGGGGGGACCGGGACAGCCCCAGCATTTT. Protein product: CASSQGGPGQPQHF.

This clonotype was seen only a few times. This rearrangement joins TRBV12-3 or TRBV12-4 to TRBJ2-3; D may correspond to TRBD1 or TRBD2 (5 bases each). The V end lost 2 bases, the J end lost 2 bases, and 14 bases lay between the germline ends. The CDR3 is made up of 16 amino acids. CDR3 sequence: CASSLQGRKITDTQYF. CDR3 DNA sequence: TGTGCCAGCAGTTTACAGGGACGGAAAATCACAGATACGCAGTATTTT.

This chain's CDR3 is CASRGGRIEKLFF. The DNA for the CDR3 is TGTGCCAGCAGAGGCGGACGGATTGAAAAACTGTTTTTT. This chain links TRBV2 with TRBJ1-4; unclear D gene. This CDR3 has 13 residues. The germline V gene encodes CDR1 SNHLY and CDR2 FYNNEI. V lost 6 bases and J 7 bases, leaving 12 bases between the germline ends.